This T cell receptor beta chain stems from a study of CD8+ T cells in alopecia areata. At the level of the study: Twice a day, 5 to 10 mg of oral tofacitinib was administered to treated patients.

Patients with alopecia areata provided lesional scalp punch biopsies as well as peripheral blood. The sample holds many counts of this clone. Its antigen is as yet unknown. Other DNA sequences in this sample translate to the same CDR3. Study-level results: Resident alphabeta T cells of normal skin are also sequenced in scalp samples. Clonality exceeded that of normal scalp in lesional scalp, most notably in alopecia totalis/universalis.

The CDR3 loop spans 15 amino acids. Trimming shortened V by 0 bases and J by 2 bases, and 7 bases separated the two germline ends. Looked up from germline, CDR1 is KGHSH and CDR2 is LQKENI. RNA extraction was followed by reverse transcription into cDNA, which acted as the sequencing template. Method: immunoSEQ multiplex PCR; TCRdb's copy keeps in-frame clones and lacks some. The sample has 140,000 to 150,000 clones; about half are singletons. V is TRBV18 and J is TRBJ2-2, with a tentative D call TRBD1 (6 bases). The TCR originated in a human donor with alopecia areata. Sequenced here: CD4+ T cells sorted from blood, sampled at week 0. The CDR3 DNA reads TGTGCCAGCTCACCACCCAGGGGCAACACCGGGGAGCTGTTTTTT. Amino acid sequence: CASSPPRGNTGELFF.